Listed below are T cell receptor beta chains from one sample, sequenced in a study of cytomegalovirus exposure and HLA in healthy donors. The assay was immunoSEQ multiplex PCR, and TCRdb's table has in-frame clones only and misses some. The sample lists 150,000 or so clones, 74% occurring once. Sample: PBMCs. The receptors were gathered from a man between 18 and 29 years old in good health and CMV-seropositive. Each CDR3 is given with its conserved first and last residue. D genes are given only for firm matches. Rows may omit the clone size; those that give it use once, few, many or a size class.

D: TRBD1; size: .; length: 15; J: TRBJ2-7; V: TRBV5-1; DNA: TGCGCCAGCAGCTTAACAGGGGGCCCTGCCTACGAGCAGTACTTC; CDR3: CASSLTGGPAYEQYF
D: TRBD1; size: .; length: 14; J: TRBJ1-5; V: TRBV28; DNA: TGTGCCAGCACTACCGCGGGACAGGGTAACCCCCAGCATTTT; CDR3: CASTTAGQGNPQHF
D: .; size: .; length: 11; J: TRBJ2-5; V: TRBV6-5; DNA: TGTGCCAGCAGTTCTCAAGAGACCCAGTACTTC; CDR3: CASSSQETQYF
D: TRBD1; size: few; length: 13; J: TRBJ2-7; V: TRBV19; DNA: TGTGCCAGTTCCCGGGACAGGGAGTACGAGCAGTACTTC; CDR3: CASSRDREYEQYF
D: TRBD2; size: .; length: 18; J: TRBJ2-3; V: TRBV4-1; DNA: TGCGCCAGCAGCCAAGTTTATGGCGGGGGGGCCTCAACAGATACGCAGTATTTT; CDR3: CASSQVYGGGASTDTQYF
D: TRBD1; size: .; length: 14; J: TRBJ2-7; V: TRBV6-6; DNA: TGTGCCAGCAGTCTGGGACAGGGCTCCTACGAGCAGTACTTC; CDR3: CASSLGQGSYEQYF
D: TRBD2; size: .; length: 14; J: TRBJ2-7; V: TRBV10-3; DNA: TGTGCCATCAAACCCGGGACTAGCTTCTACGAGCAGTACTTC; CDR3: CAIKPGTSFYEQYF
D: TRBD1; size: .; length: 15; J: TRBJ1-1; V: TRBV5-1; DNA: TGCGCCAGCGGTCAGGCAACAGGGGAGATTACTGAAGCTTTCTTT; CDR3: CASGQATGEITEAFF
D: TRBD2; size: once; length: 15; J: TRBJ2-1; V: TRBV7-6; DNA: TGTGCCAGCACCACCGGGGCGGGAGGGTACAATGAGCAGTTCTTC; CDR3: CASTTGAGGYNEQFF
D: .; size: .; length: 16; J: TRBJ1-1; V: TRBV5-4; DNA: TGTGCCAGCAGCGACCGGGACAAGGGAATGAACACTGAAGCTTTCTTT; CDR3: CASSDRDKGMNTEAFF
D: TRBD2; size: .; length: 17; J: TRBJ2-1; V: TRBV19; DNA: TGTGCCAGTAGTATACTAGCGGGGGGGCAGATATACAATGAGCAGTTCTTC; CDR3: CASSILAGGQIYNEQFF
D: .; size: .; length: 15; J: TRBJ2-1; V: TRBV9; DNA: TGTGCCAGCAGCCCCCGAGACTATGCCGACAATGAGCAGTTCTTC; CDR3: CASSPRDYADNEQFF
D: .; size: .; length: 15; J: TRBJ2-1; V: TRBV6-1; DNA: TGTGCCAGCAGTGACTACAGGGAATCGAGCAATGAGCAGTTCTTC; CDR3: CASSDYRESSNEQFF
D: TRBD2; size: few; length: 15; J: TRBJ2-3; V: TRBV19; DNA: TGTGCCAGTACAGACCTAGCGGGGTACTCAGATACGCAGTATTTT; CDR3: CASTDLAGYSDTQYF
D: TRBD1; size: .; length: 12; J: TRBJ2-7; V: TRBV19; DNA: TGTGCCAGTAGTCGGACAGGATACGAGCAGTACTTC; CDR3: CASSRTGYEQYF
D: .; size: .; length: 14; J: TRBJ2-2; V: TRBV11-3; DNA: TGTGCCAGCAGCTTCGGACTACCCACCGGGGAGCTGTTTTTT; CDR3: CASSFGLPTGELFF
D: TRBD2; size: .; length: 18; J: TRBJ2-3; V: TRBV28; DNA: TGTGCCAGCAGGGGAGCGGGGGGACCGGATTCGGGCTCAGATACGCAGTATTTT; CDR3: CASRGAGGPDSGSDTQYF
D: .; size: once; length: 14; J: TRBJ2-5; V: TRBV11-1; DNA: TGTGCCAGCAGCTTACAACAGCCTCAAGAGACCCAGTACTTC; CDR3: CASSLQQPQETQYF
D: .; size: .; length: 13; J: TRBJ2-1; V: TRBV25-1; DNA: TGTGCCAGCAGTGAAGTGGGAGACAATGAGCAGTTCTTC; CDR3: CASSEVGDNEQFF
D: TRBD1; size: .; length: 14; J: TRBJ2-7; V: TRBV19; DNA: TGTGCCAGTAGTATTATCCAGGGGGCTGGGGAGCAGTACTTC; CDR3: CASSIIQGAGEQYF
D: .; size: .; length: 14; J: TRBJ1-1; V: TRBV29-1; DNA: TGCAGCGTTGACTCCGGACACGGTAACACTGAAGCTTTCTTT; CDR3: CSVDSGHGNTEAFF
D: .; size: .; length: 17; J: TRBJ1-1; V: TRBV2; DNA: TGTGCCAGCAGTGAAGACTTCCTTAGGGGAGGCGACACTGAAGCTTTCTTT; CDR3: CASSEDFLRGGDTEAFF
D: TRBD2; size: .; length: 16; J: TRBJ2-1; V: TRBV5-4; DNA: TGTGCCAGCAGTACCGGGACTAGAAGACGGTACAATGAGCAGTTCTTC; CDR3: CASSTGTRRRYNEQFF
D: TRBD1; size: .; length: 16; J: TRBJ2-5; V: TRBV18; DNA: TGTGCCAGCTCACATGGGACAGGGAGGCCCCAAGAGACCCAGTACTTC; CDR3: CASSHGTGRPQETQYF
D: .; size: few; length: 14; J: TRBJ2-2; V: TRBV5-6; DNA: TGTGCCAGCAGCCTACCTTTTAACACCGGGGAGCTGTTTTTT; CDR3: CASSLPFNTGELFF
D: TRBD2; size: few; length: 15; J: TRBJ2-1; V: TRBV27; DNA: TGTGCCAGCAGTTGGGTAGCGGGGTCCTACAATGAGCAGTTCTTC; CDR3: CASSWVAGSYNEQFF
D: TRBD1; size: .; length: 16; J: TRBJ2-7; V: TRBV9; DNA: TGTGCCAGCAGCGCCGGACTGACAGGGATAGGCTACGAGCAGTACTTC; CDR3: CASSAGLTGIGYEQYF
D: TRBD1; size: .; length: 10; J: TRBJ1-1; V: TRBV2; DNA: TGTGCCAGCAGGGGACAGAAAGCTTTCTTT; CDR3: CASRGQKAFF
D: .; size: .; length: 15; J: TRBJ2-1; V: TRBV18; DNA: TGTGCCAGCTCACCACCGTACGAGACAGACAATGAGCAGTTCTTC; CDR3: CASSPPYETDNEQFF
D: .; size: few; length: 13; J: TRBJ2-3; V: TRBV4-1; DNA: TGCGCCAGCAGCGAGGAAATGGCAGATACGCAGTATTTT; CDR3: CASSEEMADTQYF
D: .; size: once; length: 13; J: TRBJ1-3; V: TRBV28; DNA: TGTGCCAGCACCCTGTCGGCTGGAAACACCATATATTTT; CDR3: CASTLSAGNTIYF
D: TRBD2; size: once; length: 17; J: TRBJ2-3; V: TRBV5-1; DNA: TGCGCCAGCAGCTCCCCGTTGGGGAGGGGCGGCACAGATACGCAGTATTTT; CDR3: CASSSPLGRGGTDTQYF